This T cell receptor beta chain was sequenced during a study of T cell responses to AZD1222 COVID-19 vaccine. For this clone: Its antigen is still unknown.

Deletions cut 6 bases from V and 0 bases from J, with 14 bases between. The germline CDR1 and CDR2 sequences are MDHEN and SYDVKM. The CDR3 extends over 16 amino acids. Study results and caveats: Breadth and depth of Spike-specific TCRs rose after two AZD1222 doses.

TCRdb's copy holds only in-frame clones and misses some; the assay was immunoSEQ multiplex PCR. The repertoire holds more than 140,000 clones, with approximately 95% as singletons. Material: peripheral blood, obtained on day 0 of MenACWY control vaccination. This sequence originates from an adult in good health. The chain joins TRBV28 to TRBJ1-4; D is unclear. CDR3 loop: CASRVRTFATNEKLFF. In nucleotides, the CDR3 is TGTGCCAGCAGGGTTAGGACCTTCGCAACTAATGAAAAACTGTTTTTT.